This entry concerns a single TCR beta chain. Trimming cost V 5 bases and J 1 base; bases outside gene matches: 6. This CDR3 contains 15 residues. Germline values: CDR1 SEHNR, CDR2 FQNEAQ (reference sequence). These data come from a study of cytomegalovirus exposure and HLA in healthy donors. 60 Vbeta and 13 Jbeta primers were used in PCR. The repertoire was sequenced with immunoSEQ multiplex PCR; TCRdb's copy has only in-frame clones and lacks some. The sample comprises some 200,000 clones, about 80% of which are singletons, and about 2.6% rests with the top ten. The sample consisted of PBMCs. The chain carries TRBV7-9 and TRBJ2-7; 9 positions match TRBD2. This TCR was sampled from a woman in her fifties or sixties in good health and CMV-seropositive. CDR3 loop: CASSLGAGGSYEQYF. The CDR3 bases are TGTGCCAGCAGCCTGGGAGCGGGGGGTTCCTACGAGCAGTACTTC.